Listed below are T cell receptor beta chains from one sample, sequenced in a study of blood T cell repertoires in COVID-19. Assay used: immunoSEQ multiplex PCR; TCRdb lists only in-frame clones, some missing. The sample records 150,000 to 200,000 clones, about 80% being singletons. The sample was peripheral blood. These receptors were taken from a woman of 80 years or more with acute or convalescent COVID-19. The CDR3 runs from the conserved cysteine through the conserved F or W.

CASSLGLAGGPDTQYF TRBJ2-3 TRBV7-9
CASSGRDNVANYGYTF TRBJ1-2 TRBV5-1
CASSRGQGNIQYF TRBJ2-4 TRBV5-4
CASRPGTGGYEQYF TRBJ2-7 TRBV2
CASTGTGDNEQFF TRBJ2-1 TRBV11-2
CASSEALGLYNEQFF TRBJ2-1 TRBV6-1
CASSQGGTEAFF TRBJ1-1 TRBV19
CASGAVGSEAFF TRBJ1-1 TRBV5-1
CASSLRELNEQFF TRBJ2-1 TRBV3-1/TRBV3-2
CASSLSTRNKRSQYF TRBJ2-5 TRBV7-2
CASSYSPAGELFF TRBJ2-2 TRBV11-2
CASSHFGELFF TRBJ2-2 TRBV19
CASSIRPGQGTYEQYF TRBJ2-7 TRBV5-5
CATGEGGSRNSYEQYF TRBJ2-7 TRBV10-3
CASTTRETQYF TRBJ2-5 TRBV6-5
CATSRDSPGVHEQYF TRBJ2-7 TRBV15
CAIRGVTGGVLYGYTF TRBJ1-2 TRBV10-3
CASSLDSGYSSYNEQFF TRBJ2-1 TRBV5-6
CASSSAGTSGPIGGETQYF TRBJ2-5 TRBV7-6
CASSSKPGQLSGNTIYF TRBJ1-3 TRBV5-1
CATSPAGGIPDTQYF TRBJ2-3 TRBV15
CASSVGGRTEAFF TRBJ1-1 TRBV9
CASSFPDRGGQPQHF TRBJ1-5 TRBV6-2/TRBV6-3
CASSLPSGKAPYNEQFF TRBJ2-1 TRBV14
CASSPSRVYDGYTF TRBJ1-2 TRBV18
CAWSVRAGVGYTF TRBJ1-2 TRBV30
CASSPPRLAGANEQFF TRBJ2-1 TRBV18
CASSLGHRSYEQYF TRBJ2-7 TRBV9
CASSYSRQPSYGYTF TRBJ1-2 TRBV6-5
CASSRQGLGNQPQHF TRBJ1-5 TRBV6-5
CASSFGENSPLHF TRBJ1-6 TRBV7-2
CASTQLAGGPGSTDTQYF TRBJ2-3 TRBV9
CASSWGTSGGDIQYF TRBJ2-4 TRBV13
CASSPYPANEQFF TRBJ2-1 TRBV12-3/TRBV12-4
CASSLGPSSGYSYNEQFF TRBJ2-1 TRBV7-7
CASSVGGMENSPLHF TRBJ1-6 TRBV9
CASSIGVKTSALYEQYF TRBJ2-7 TRBV19
CASSESGGRYTEAFF TRBJ1-1 TRBV10-1
CASSTRLATYNEQFF TRBJ2-1 TRBV19
CASSRAGLAGDEQFF TRBJ2-1 TRBV16
CSVPVSGGETQYF TRBJ2-5 TRBV29-1
CASSPTGQGLINYGYTF TRBJ1-2 TRBV27